These 32 T cell receptor beta chains came from one sample sequenced in a study of T cell responses to AZD1222 COVID-19 vaccine. TCRdb keeps only in-frame clones here, not all; method: immunoSEQ multiplex PCR. Counted here are about 140,000 clones, 80% to 95% occurring once; the ten biggest clones make up about 3.7%. The sample in question was peripheral blood, obtained 28 days after the second AZD1222 dose. Every receptor here comes from an adult who received the AZD1222 COVID-19 vaccine.

The genes are TRBV28 and TRBJ1-1, with a weak D call TRBD1 (6 bases). Per germline, CDR1 MDHEN and CDR2 SYDVKM. The CDR3 loop spans 15 amino acids. The V end lost 4 bases, the J end lost 0 bases, and 12 bases lay between the germline ends. The CDR3: CASSSPGQMNTEAFF. The CDR3 nucleotides are TGTGCCAGCAGTTCCCCGGGACAAATGAACACTGAAGCTTTCTTT.

This clone was seen a single time. This rearrangement joins TRBV7-8 to TRBJ1-5, with D uncertain. The CDR3 loop spans 17 amino acids. The germline V and J ends were trimmed by 7 bases and 0 bases, with 19 bases remaining between them. Germline CDR1 is SGHVS and CDR2 is FQNEAQ. The CDR3 region is CASTTKTGRGSNQPQHF. In DNA, the CDR3 is TGTGCCAGCACCACGAAGACTGGACGGGGTAGCAATCAGCCCCAGCATTTT.

The gene calls are TRBV29-1 and TRBJ1-1; D uncertain. The CDR3 has 13 amino acids. The ends were cut back, 8 bases at V and 7 bases at J, with 20 bases in the middle. The germline V gene encodes CDR1 SQVTM and CDR2 ANQGSEA. CDR3 nucleotide sequence: TGCAGCTTTATCCCCTTAAGCCGGCGTGAAGCTTTCTTT. Translating gives CSFIPLSRREAFF. The full variable domain, with the rest looked up from reference TRBV29-1 and TRBJ1-1, is SAVISQKPSRDICQRGTSLTIQCQVDSQVTMMFWYRQQPGQSLTLIATANQGSEATYESGFVIDKFPISRPNLTFSTLTVSNMSPEDSSIYLCSFIPLSRREAFFGQGTRLTVV.

This rearrangement joins TRBV7-2 to TRBJ1-3, with D unclear. Germline V gene sequence: CDR1 SGHTA, CDR2 FQGNSA. The CDR3 contains 13 residues. V was cut by 1 base and J by 4 bases, with 5 bases left in between. This chain's CDR3 is CASSLGRGNTIYF. The CDR3 DNA reads TGTGCCAGCAGCTTAGGGAGAGGAAACACCATATATTTT. Filled out from reference TRBV7-2 and TRBJ1-3, the complete variable domain reads GAGVSQSPSNKVTEKGKDVELRCDPISGHTALYWYRQSLGQGLEFLIYFQGNSAPDKSGLPSDRFSAERTGGSVSTLTIQRTQQEDSAVYLCASSLGRGNTIYFGEGSWLTVV.

The chain links TRBV6-1 to TRBJ1-2; D is unclear. This CDR3 is built from 12 residues. CDR1 and CDR2 (germline): MNHNS, SASEGT. Trimming cost V 2 bases and J 7 bases, with 8 bases left between them. The CDR3 DNA sequence: TGTGCCAGCAGTGAACAGTGGCGTGGCTACACCTTC. This translates into CASSEQWRGYTF.

This rearrangement joins TRBV29-1 to TRBJ1-1; no firm D call. The CDR3 runs to 13 residues. Germline CDR1 SQVTM, CDR2 ANQGSEA. The V gene lost 3 bases and the J gene lost 0 bases, with 8 bases spanning the gap. The chain's CDR3 is CSVETRLNTEAFF. CDR3 nucleotides: TGCAGCGTTGAGACAAGATTGAACACTGAAGCTTTCTTT.

This chain links TRBV19 with TRBJ1-3; TRBD1 might be the D (5 bases). The CDR3 is 17 amino acids. Trimming pared 7 bases from V and 0 bases from J, leaving 19 bases between. CDR1 and CDR2 (germline): LNHDA, SQIVND (reference sequence). The CDR3 loop reads CASTRPRQTVSGNTIYF. DNA for the CDR3: TGTGCCAGTACCCGCCCCCGCCAGACAGTCTCTGGAAACACCATATATTTT.

The chain couples TRBV4-1 to TRBJ2-7, with D possibly TRBD2 on 5 matching bases. V lost 1 base and J lost 2, with 12 bases in between. The CDR3 consists of 15 residues. Germline V gives CDR1 MGHRA, CDR2 YSYEKL. The CDR3 here is CASSQVTLGTYEQYF. DNA for the CDR3: TGCGCCAGCAGCCAAGTAACACTCGGGACCTACGAGCAGTACTTC.

The chain combines TRBV13 with TRBJ2-1, with a possible D match to TRBD1 (6 bases). V was cut by 4 bases and J by 8 bases, with 9 bases left in between. The CDR3 is 12 residues long. Germline V gene data show CDR1 as PRHDT and CDR2 as FYEKMQ (reference sequence). The CDR3 DNA follows: TGTGCCAGCAGCTCCAGGGGCCATGAGCAGTTCTTC. It is translated as CASSSRGHEQFF.

CDR3 loop: CAWRRDRATNYGYTF. As DNA, the CDR3 is TGTGCCTGGAGGCGGGACAGGGCAACTAACTATGGCTACACCTTC. The rearrangement links TRBV30 to TRBJ1-2; 9 bases line up with TRBD1. Per germline, CDR1 GTSNPN and CDR2 SVGIG (reference sequence). The junction had 5 bases not matched to a gene; V was cut back by 3 bases and J by 0 bases. The CDR3 covers 15 residues.

The V call is TRBV28, the J call TRBJ1-3, with TRBD1 matching 7 bases. Germline CDR1 MDHEN, CDR2 SYDVKM. V shed 4 bases and J 0 bases; nucleotides not matched to a gene: 3. The length of the CDR3 is 15 residues. Here the CDR3 DNA reads TGTGCCAGCAGTTCGGGGACAGCCTCTGGAAACACCATATATTTT. Its protein is CASSSGTASGNTIYF.

The genes are TRBV28 and TRBJ1-2; no firm D call. The CDR3 totals 15 residues. Germline V lookup: CDR1 MDHEN, CDR2 SYDVKM. Trimming cost V 1 base and J 4 bases, with 13 bases left between them. Written as DNA, the CDR3 is TGTGCCAGCAGTTTATCGTCGCCGGGATCCTATGGCTACACCTTC. Its translation is CASSLSSPGSYGYTF.

In the case of this clone: The sample contains more than one DNA sequence encoding this CDR3. The gene calls are TRBV28 and TRBJ1-5; D might be TRBD1 (5 bases). From germline, CDR1 is MDHEN and CDR2 SYDVKM. Deletions cut 3 bases from V and 1 base from J, with 10 bases between. The CDR3 has 15 residues. The CDR3 DNA is TGTGCCAGCAGTTTGCAGGGCGGGAGCAATCAGCCCCAGCATTTT. Residues: CASSLQGGSNQPQHF.

The rearrangement joins TRBV28 to TRBJ2-7, with 8 nucleotides matching TRBD1. Germline-derived CDR1 and CDR2 are MDHEN and SYDVKM. V shed 5 bases and J 5 bases; nucleotides not matched to a gene: 14. There are 16 residues in the CDR3. The CDR3 sequence is CASSPRSGSGGDEQYF. In nucleotides, the CDR3 is TGTGCCAGCAGTCCACGATCTGGATCAGGGGGCGACGAGCAGTACTTC.

This clone occurred once. The chain employs TRBV3-1 (or the pseudogene TRBV3-2) and TRBJ1-2, with D maybe TRBD1 (6 bases). The CDR3 has 15 residues. Germline CDR1 LGHDT, CDR2 YNNKEL (reference sequence). Trimming shortened V by 2 bases and J by 5 bases, and 15 bases separated the two germline ends. This CDR3 is CASSQLEQGIYGYTF. The DNA for the CDR3 is TGTGCCAGCAGCCAATTGGAACAGGGCATTTATGGCTACACCTTC.

The chain carries TRBV18 and TRBJ2-6; D may be TRBD1 (6 bases). CDR1 KGHSH and CDR2 LQKENI come from the germline V gene. The CDR3 runs to 17 residues. V was trimmed by 2 bases and J by 0 bases, leaving 11 bases between them. The CDR3 reads CASSPRTATSGANVLTF. DNA for the CDR3: TGTGCCAGCTCACCAAGGACAGCCACCTCTGGGGCCAACGTCCTGACTTTC.

Only a few counts were recorded for this clone. The CDR3 loop is CASSLTTTGNEKLFF. In nucleotides, the CDR3 is TGCGCCAGCAGCTTAACCACCACAGGGAATGAAAAACTGTTTTTT. This chain connects TRBV5-1 to TRBJ1-4; D is possibly TRBD1 (6 bases). CDR3 length: 15 amino acids. Trimming cost V 2 bases and J 5 bases, with 13 bases left between them. Germline V lookup: CDR1 SGHRS, CDR2 YFSETQ.

This clone was observed once. This chain uses TRBV14 with TRBJ1-2; D is uncertain. Germline values: CDR1 SGHDN, CDR2 FVKESK. Trimming took 0 bases from V and 8 from J, leaving 7 bases between them. The CDR3 has 12 residues. This chain's CDR3 is CASSQDTVGYTF. The CDR3 bases are TGTGCCAGCAGCCAAGATACAGTAGGCTACACCTTC.

This rearrangement joins TRBV6-1 to TRBJ2-7; tentatively, D is TRBD1 (6 bases). With 1 base removed from V and 7 bases from J, the gap between germline ends came to 17 bases. The CDR3 loop spans 15 amino acids. The germline gives CDR1 MNHNS, CDR2 SASEGT. CDR3 sequence: CASSEDLGQPTEQYF. As DNA, the CDR3 is TGTGCCAGCAGTGAAGATTTAGGACAGCCTACGGAGCAGTACTTC.

CDR3 DNA sequence: TGTGCCAGCAGCCAAAGTACTGATGAAACAGGGGGCGCGGGTCAGCCCCAGCATTTT. Protein product: CASSQSTDETGGAGQPQHF. The chain links TRBV3-1 (or the pseudogene TRBV3-2) to TRBJ1-5; TRBD1 matches 9 bases. The CDR3 sequence is 19 residues long. Germline V CDR1 and CDR2: LGHDT, YNNKEL (reference sequence). With 2 bases clipped from V and 6 bases from J, the junction kept 17 bases outside the gene matches.

The CDR3 bases are TGTGCCAGCAGCTTAAATCCCCGACACCCGGTGGGTGGTGGCTACACCTTC. This translates into CASSLNPRHPVGGGYTF. V and J are TRBV7-9 and TRBJ1-2; D is uncertain. The germline V and J ends were trimmed by 2 bases and 7 bases, with 23 bases remaining between them. Germline CDR1 and CDR2: SEHNR and FQNEAQ (reference sequence). CDR3 length: 17 residues.

This rearrangement joins TRBV4-3 to TRBJ1-2, with a possible D match to TRBD1 (5 bases). In germline, CDR1 is LGHNA, CDR2 YSLEER. With 5 bases removed from V and 3 bases from J, the gap between germline ends came to 19 bases. This CDR3 spans 16 amino acids. Written as DNA, the CDR3 is TGCGCCAGCAGCTACCTGACGGCGACAGCTTACTATGGCTACACCTTC. Residues: CASSYLTATAYYGYTF.

This rearrangement joins TRBV28 to TRBJ2-7; 11 nucleotides align to TRBD2. The ends lost 7 bases at V and 5 bases at J; junction bases unmatched: 10. CDR3 length: 15 amino acids. Germline V gene sequence: CDR1 MDHEN, CDR2 SYDVKM. The CDR3 coding sequence is TGTGCCAGCAAGGGGCCTACTAGCGGGAGCCACGAGCAGTACTTC. This sequence encodes CASKGPTSGSHEQYF.

CDR3 bases: TGTGCCAGCAGCCAACCCAGGGGGCGCGGTGGCTACACCTTC. Protein sequence: CASSQPRGRGGYTF. V is TRBV3-1 (or the pseudogene TRBV3-2) and J is TRBJ1-2, with 8 bases fitting TRBD1. From germline, CDR1 is LGHDT and CDR2 YNNKEL (reference sequence). CDR3 size: 14 residues. V shed 2 bases and J 7 bases; nucleotides not matched to a gene: 6.

The rearrangement uses TRBV28 and TRBJ2-5, with 9 bases matching TRBD1. V lost 5 bases to trimming and J lost 4 bases; unmatched junction nucleotides: 5. Per germline, CDR1 MDHEN and CDR2 SYDVKM. This CDR3 is built from 14 residues. The CDR3 spells CASSRTGVSETQYF. For the CDR3, the DNA is TGTGCCAGCAGTCGGACAGGGGTCTCAGAGACCCAGTACTTC.

This clone is a singleton in its sample. V gene TRBV28 combines with J gene TRBJ1-2; 9 nucleotides match TRBD1. This CDR3 has 14 residues. The V segment lost 6 bases and the J segment 4 bases; nucleotides outside the gene matches: 6. Per germline, CDR1 MDHEN and CDR2 SYDVKM. The DNA for the CDR3 is TGTGCCAGCAGCCCGACAGGGGGAACCTATGGCTACACCTTC. This sequence encodes CASSPTGGTYGYTF.

The J gene is TRBJ1-5, the V gene TRBV3-1 (or the pseudogene TRBV3-2), with unresolved D. CDR1 is LGHDT and CDR2 is YNNKEL in the germline V gene (reference sequence). This CDR3 has 14 residues. V was cut by 1 base and J by 4 bases, with 8 bases left in between. The CDR3 is CASSQAALNQPQHF. For the CDR3, the DNA is TGTGCCAGCAGCCAAGCTGCGCTTAATCAGCCCCAGCATTTT.

This clone was observed a handful of times. The chain recombines TRBV19 with TRBJ1-2; no clear D gene. The germline V gene encodes CDR1 LNHDA and CDR2 SQIVND (reference sequence). Trimming removed 1 base from V and 6 bases from J, with 15 bases in between. The CDR3 has 15 amino acids. CDR3: CASSIGREGYNGYTF. The DNA for the CDR3 is TGTGCCAGTAGTATAGGTCGGGAAGGGTATAATGGCTACACCTTC.

The chain uses TRBV2 and TRBJ2-1; D tentatively fits TRBD1 or TRBD2 (5 bases each). The CDR3 covers 13 residues. V gave up 6 bases and J gave up 4 bases, with 10 bases separating them. The germline V gene has CDR1 SNHLY and CDR2 FYNNEI. The CDR3 reads CASSQGEYNEQFF. The DNA for the CDR3 is TGTGCCAGCAGCCAAGGGGAGTACAATGAGCAGTTCTTC.

The rearrangement uses TRBV27 and TRBJ2-7, with TRBD2 matching 8 bases. Per the germline V gene, CDR1 is MNHEY and CDR2 is SMNVEV (reference sequence). CDR3 length: 15 residues. With V trimmed by 7 bases and J by 7 bases, 15 bases remained unmatched. The CDR3 nucleotides are TGTGCCAGCAAGGCGGGAGGTCCCCTCGGGGGAGAGCAGTACTTC. Translated, it gives CASKAGGPLGGEQYF.

The chain joins TRBV7-9 to TRBJ1-2, with 10 bases identical to TRBD1. This CDR3 is 17 amino acids long. In germline, CDR1 is SEHNR, CDR2 FQNEAQ (reference sequence). The J segment lost 8 bases and the V segment lost 4 bases, leaving 16 bases of the junction unmatched. The CDR3 sequence is CASSSFTGTGAARGYTF. The CDR3 DNA sequence: TGTGCCAGCAGCTCATTTACCGGGACAGGGGCCGCGAGGGGCTACACCTTC.

The rearrangement uses TRBV2 and TRBJ2-7; TRBD2 matches at 11 bases. Losses at the gene ends were 7 bases for V and 6 bases for J; bases not matched to a gene: 8. The germline V gene encodes CDR1 SNHLY and CDR2 FYNNEI. CDR3 length: 14 residues. The DNA of the CDR3 is TGTGCCAGCACCTTACTAGCGGGAGCTTTCGAGCAGTACTTC. It codes for CASTLLAGAFEQYF. Full variable domain (rest looked up from reference TRBV2 and TRBJ2-7): EPEVTQTPSHQVTQMGQEVILRCVPISNHLYFYWYRQILGQKVEFLVSFYNNEISEKSEIFDDQFSVERPDGSNFTLKIRSTKLEDSAMYFCASTLLAGAFEQYFGPGTRLTVT.